These 25 T cell receptor beta chains share one sample of origin, sequenced in a study of identical twins. TCRdb processed the 5' RACE reads anew with MiXCR; each CDR3 protein has one entry. The repertoire has about 240,000 distinct CDR3 sequences, approximately 11% of them found once; the top ten carry 4% to 5%. These data were likewise used in another study, on yellow fever vaccine responses in identical twins.

The sample consisted of memory (CD45RO+) T cells sorted from blood. These receptor sequences come from a woman between 18 and 29 years old in good health.

This chain links TRBV19 with TRBJ2-7, with D possibly matching TRBD1 (6 bases). The CDR3 is 15 amino acids. CDR1 is LNHDA, CDR2 SQIVND, per germline (reference sequence). Trimming removed 2 bases from V and 3 bases from J, with 14 bases in between. The CDR3 here is CASSIRLAGDYEQYF. In nucleotides, the CDR3 is TGTGCCAGTAGTATAAGGTTGGCAGGGGACTACGAGCAGTACTTC.

In this sample, this clonotype turned up many times. The V and J genes are TRBV12-3 or TRBV12-4 and TRBJ1-1; D might be TRBD1 (6 bases). The CDR3 consists of 13 residues. The V end lost 5 bases, the J end lost 5 bases, and 12 bases lay between the germline ends. The CDR3 DNA reads as TGTGCCAGCAGTACGGGGGCACATACTGAAGCTTTCTTT. Amino acids: CASSTGAHTEAFF.

The rearrangement uses TRBV7-2 and TRBJ2-7, with 7 nucleotides matching TRBD1. J gave up 0 bases and V 5 bases, and 13 bases lay outside the gene matches. CDR1 is SGHTA and CDR2 is FQGNSA in the germline V gene. The CDR3 has 17 residues. The CDR3 DNA reads TGTGCCAGCAGCCTCCTAGGGGGACAGAAACACTCCTACGAGCAGTACTTC. Translating it yields CASSLLGGQKHSYEQYF.

This clonotype was detected only a few times. J is TRBJ1-1 and V is TRBV12-3 or TRBV12-4, with D possibly matching TRBD1 (5 bases). The CDR3 has 16 amino acids. The V end lost 5 bases, the J end lost 0 bases, and 16 bases lay between the germline ends. CDR3 amino acids: CASSTRDRPMNTEAFF. The CDR3 region has the DNA TGTGCCAGCAGTACCAGAGACAGACCCATGAACACTGAAGCTTTCTTT.

This clonotype was seen a few times. The chain has TRBV7-2 and TRBJ2-5; 9 bases align to TRBD1. Germline V lookup: CDR1 SGHTA, CDR2 FQGNSA. The CDR3 is made up of 17 amino acids. The ends lost 5 bases at V and 1 base at J; junction bases unmatched: 11. The CDR3 sequence is CASSQTIGTGSQETQYF. The CDR3 coding sequence is TGTGCCAGCAGCCAGACTATCGGGACAGGGTCCCAAGAGACCCAGTACTTC.

This clonotype was observed a few times. V usage is TRBV6-1 and J usage is TRBJ2-2; D is unclear. The germline CDR1 and CDR2 sequences are MNHNS and SASEGT. The V gene lost 8 bases and the J gene lost 0 bases, with 16 bases spanning the gap. The CDR3 has 16 amino acids. CDR3 in amino acids: CASGLGPTTNTGELFF. In DNA, the CDR3 is TGTGCCAGCGGCCTAGGCCCCACCACGAACACCGGGGAGCTGTTTTTT.

The V call is TRBV7-9, the J call TRBJ1-4, with 7 bases that match TRBD1. This CDR3 comprises 15 residues. Germline V gene data show CDR1 as SEHNR and CDR2 as FQNEAQ (reference sequence). V shed 5 bases and J 5 bases; nucleotides not matched to a gene: 8. The CDR3 spells CASSPGQAKNEKLFF. In DNA form, the CDR3 reads TGTGCCAGCAGCCCCGGACAGGCTAAGAATGAAAAACTGTTTTTT.

This chain connects TRBV24-1 to TRBJ2-5, with 7 nucleotides matching TRBD2. The CDR3 has 14 residues. The germline CDR1 and CDR2 sequences are KGHDR and SFDVKD. Trimming at V came to 4 bases and at J to 6 bases, leaving 7 bases not matched to a gene. In nucleotides, the CDR3 is TGTGCCACCAGTGACACCCAGAGCGGGAAGACCCAGTACTTC. This translates into CATSDTQSGKTQYF.

This clonotype was recorded many times. The chain employs TRBV6-1 and TRBJ1-5; D unclear. The CDR3 has 12 residues. Germline CDR1 and CDR2: MNHNS and SASEGT. V was trimmed by 4 bases and J by 9 bases, leaving 10 bases between them. Here the CDR3 reads CASSVIDGPQHF. In DNA, the CDR3 is TGTGCCAGCAGTGTAATTGACGGGCCCCAGCATTTT.

This clonotype was recorded many times. This sequence joins TRBV7-9 and TRBJ2-1; D is undetermined. Germline V gene data show CDR1 as SEHNR and CDR2 as FQNEAQ (reference sequence). The CDR3 has 10 amino acids. V was pared by 6 bases and J by 8 bases, with 5 bases between. For the CDR3, the DNA is TGTGCCAGCAGTATCCATGAGCAGTTCTTC. Protein sequence: CASSIHEQFF.

In its sample, this clonotype was seen many times. V is TRBV29-1 and J is TRBJ2-5; the D is unclear. The CDR3 has 11 amino acids. The germline CDR1 and CDR2 sequences are SQVTM and ANQGSEA. Trimming shortened V by 5 bases and J by 6 bases, and 10 bases separated the two germline ends. CDR3 protein: CSVYRAKTQYF. The CDR3 nucleotides read TGCAGCGTTTATAGGGCCAAGACCCAGTACTTC.

This chain connects TRBV12-3 or TRBV12-4 to TRBJ1-1; D is uncertain. This CDR3 comprises 12 residues. The V gene lost 6 bases and the J gene lost 3 bases, with 8 bases spanning the gap. The CDR3: CASRAGYTEAFF. The CDR3 coding sequence is TGTGCCAGCAGGGCGGGGTACACTGAAGCTTTCTTT.

This clonotype appeared many times. The chain has TRBV12-3 or TRBV12-4 and TRBJ1-5; D is unresolved. Trimming pared 7 bases from V and 3 bases from J, leaving 13 bases between. The CDR3 spans 14 residues. Here the CDR3 reads CASTPGRNNQPQHF. The CDR3 nucleotides are TGTGCCAGCACCCCCGGACGGAACAATCAGCCCCAGCATTTT.

This chain links TRBV3-1 with TRBJ2-1; D is unresolved. This CDR3 spans 15 amino acids. Germline values: CDR1 LGHDT, CDR2 YNNKEL (reference sequence). V lost 1 base and J lost 2, with 9 bases in between. CDR3 bases: TGTGCCAGCAGCCAAGTTCGGGCAGCCTACAATGAGCAGTTCTTC. Amino acid sequence: CASSQVRAAYNEQFF.

This clonotype showed up just a few times. V and J are TRBV27 and TRBJ2-7, with TRBD1 identical over 8 bases. Germline assignment: CDR1 MNHEY and CDR2 SMNVEV (reference sequence). Germline trimming cut 10 bases from V and 2 bases from J; bases unmatched to any gene: 10. CDR3 length equals 14 residues. The CDR3 nucleotides are TGTGCCACCGGACAGGGCATGATTCCCTACGAGCAGTACTTC. Protein product: CATGQGMIPYEQYF.

In its sample, this clonotype was seen a few times. The rearrangement links TRBV5-8 to TRBJ1-5, with D unclear. V was pared by 4 bases and J by 6 bases, with 17 bases between. The germline CDR1 and CDR2 sequences are SGHTS and YDEGEE. This CDR3 contains 15 residues. The CDR3 DNA is TGTGCCAGCAGCACCGGGATTAACGAGGGTCAGCCCCAGCATTTT. Translated: CASSTGINEGQPQHF.

This clonotype was seen a handful of times. The chain joins TRBV3-1 to TRBJ1-1; no clear D. The CDR3 loop spans 15 amino acids. Looked up from germline, CDR1 is LGHDT and CDR2 is YNNKEL (reference sequence). The V end was cut by 4 bases, the J end by 1 base, with 13 bases between. The CDR3 DNA reads TGTGCCAGCAGCCGAGGACCCTCCTCGAACACTGAAGCTTTCTTT. The encoded protein is CASSRGPSSNTEAFF.

The V and J genes are TRBV11-2 and TRBJ1-1, with D possibly being TRBD1 (5 bases). The CDR3 loop spans 14 amino acids. Germline-derived CDR1 and CDR2 are SGHAT and FQNNGV. V was clipped by 3 bases and J by 0 bases, with 8 bases between them. The CDR3 DNA follows: TGTGCCAGCAGCTTTCCAGGGCTGAACACTGAAGCTTTCTTT. Translating gives CASSFPGLNTEAFF.

The chain is built from TRBV27 and TRBJ2-3; 7 positions match TRBD2. Per the germline V gene, CDR1 is MNHEY and CDR2 is SMNVEV (reference sequence). This CDR3 has 16 amino acids. The V and J ends lost 7 bases and 0 bases, in that order; junction bases with no gene match: 10. CDR3 region: CASTSKRGDSTDTQYF. CDR3 DNA sequence: TGTGCCAGCACTTCAAAGCGGGGCGATAGCACAGATACGCAGTATTTT.

A few counts support this clonotype. The chain couples TRBV6-5 to TRBJ1-1; a weak D match, TRBD1 (6 bases). The CDR3 runs 13 residues. V dropped 0 bases and J dropped 8 bases, with 10 bases sitting between them. Germline V gene lookup returns CDR1 MNHEY and CDR2 SVGAGI. CDR3 region: CASSYSETGEAFF. CDR3 nucleotide sequence: TGTGCCAGCAGTTACTCGGAAACAGGGGAAGCTTTCTTT.

This clonotype was counted many times. The chain couples TRBV13 to TRBJ2-5; D remains ambiguous. V lost 2 bases and J lost 5, with 12 bases in between. The germline CDR1 and CDR2 sequences are PRHDT and FYEKMQ (reference sequence). The CDR3 runs 14 residues. The CDR3 bases are TGTGCCAGCAGCTTAAACCGGCTCCTCGAGACCCAGTACTTC. Translating gives CASSLNRLLETQYF.

The rearrangement links TRBV4-3 to TRBJ2-7; TRBD1 aligns across 7 bases. The germline V gene has CDR1 LGHNA and CDR2 YSLEER. V lost 0 bases and J lost 2; bases outside the gene matches: 4. The CDR3 totals 15 residues. Here the CDR3 reads CASSQDSGGTYEQYF. For the CDR3, the DNA is TGCGCCAGCAGCCAAGATTCAGGGGGTACCTACGAGCAGTACTTC.

This clonotype was found many times. The chain is built from TRBV5-4 and TRBJ2-7; 8 bases map to TRBD1. The CDR3 contains 17 residues. CDR1 and CDR2 from the germline V gene are SGHNT and YYREEE (reference sequence). V shed 4 bases, J shed 1 base, and the junction held 13 bases outside the gene matches. The CDR3 DNA reads TGTGCCAGCAGCATGGGACAGGTCAACACACGATCCTACGAGCAGTACTTC. It is translated as CASSMGQVNTRSYEQYF. Variable domain in full (rest from reference TRBV5-4 and TRBJ2-7): ETGVTQSPTHLIKTRGQQVTLRCSSQSGHNTVSWYQQALGQGPQFIFQYYREEENGRGNFPPRFSGLQFPNYSSELNVNALELDDSALYLCASSMGQVNTRSYEQYFGPGTRLTVT.

This clonotype turned up a few times. The chain couples TRBV28 to TRBJ2-1, with D hard to call. CDR1 and CDR2 from the germline V gene are MDHEN and SYDVKM. The CDR3 sequence is 13 residues long. V shed 2 bases and J shed 4 bases, with 6 bases lying between them. The DNA of the CDR3 is TGTGCCAGCAGTTTACTGGGTTACAATGAGCAGTTCTTC. Protein sequence: CASSLLGYNEQFF.

This clonotype was recorded many times. The J gene is TRBJ2-7, the V gene TRBV20-1, with 11 bases identical to TRBD2. Germline V gives CDR1 DFQATT, CDR2 SNEGSKA (reference sequence). J was trimmed by 2 bases and V by 4 bases; bases with no gene match: 10. The CDR3 length is 16 residues. The DNA for the CDR3 is TGCAGTGCTAATTCCCTGACTAGCGGGGCAACCTACGAGCAGTACTTC. It yields the protein CSANSLTSGATYEQYF.